The rows below give T cell receptor beta chains drawn from one sample of a study of cytomegalovirus exposure and HLA in healthy donors. TCRdb's table, derived via immunoSEQ multiplex PCR, lists solely in-frame clones and lacks some. The repertoire holds 100,000 or so clones, with around 84% as singletons. The sequenced sample consisted of PBMCs. All receptors come from a man aged 30 to 45 in good health and CMV-seronegative. The CDR3 runs from the conserved cysteine through the conserved F or W. D genes are given only for firm matches. Only part of the rows carry a size: once, few, many, or a class if the clone is expanded.

d_call j_call clone_size v_call cdr3_nt cdr3_aa
TRBD1 TRBJ2-5 NA TRBV6-5 TGTGCCAGCAGTTTGACAGGGTGGAAAGAGACCCAGTACTTC CASSLTGWKETQYF
TRBD1 TRBJ1-1 NA TRBV10-1 TGCGCCAGCAGTGAGGGAGGGACAGTCGATGAAGCTTTCTTT CASSEGGTVDEAFF
NA TRBJ1-1 few TRBV19 TGTGCCAGTATTCCCGGCACAGGGTACACTGAAGCTTTCTTT CASIPGTGYTEAFF
NA TRBJ1-2 NA TRBV4-1 TGCGCCAGCAGCCAAGTGCGTGCGCAGGGACTGGTCTATGGCTACACCTTC CASSQVRAQGLVYGYTF
TRBD1 TRBJ1-2 few TRBV4-1 TGCGCCAGCAGCCAAGTAACAGGGGGCCAGTATGGCTACACCTTC CASSQVTGGQYGYTF
NA TRBJ2-1 NA TRBV6-1 TGTGCCAGCAGTGAAGTCCAGACAGGTTGGGATGAGCAGTTCTTC CASSEVQTGWDEQFF
NA TRBJ1-1 NA TRBV11-2 TGTGCCAGCAGCCCAACGACCCCGGGGTATACAGCTTTCTTT CASSPTTPGYTAFF
TRBD1 TRBJ2-1 NA TRBV2 TGTGCCAGCAACGACTACAGGGGGCACTCGGGCGATGAGCAGTTCTTC CASNDYRGHSGDEQFF
NA TRBJ1-4 NA TRBV6-6 TGTGCCGGCAGTCGACAGGAGAAACTGTTTTTT CAGSRQEKLFF
TRBD1 TRBJ2-7 NA TRBV7-9 TGTGCCAGCAGCTTGGGGACAGGGGTCTACGAGCAGTACTTC CASSLGTGVYEQYF
NA TRBJ2-7 NA TRBV7-8 TGTGCCAGCAGCTTAGCGCCCAATTCCAACAGGGAGATCTACGAGCAGTACTTC CASSLAPNSNREIYEQYF
TRBD1 TRBJ2-7 NA TRBV6-6 TGTGCCAGCAGTCGCTCCGGGACAGGGAACTACGAGCAGTACTTC CASSRSGTGNYEQYF
NA TRBJ1-5 few TRBV4-1 TGCGCCAGCAGTCCTGGGCAGGGAATTGCGGGCAATCAGCCCCAGCATTTT CASSPGQGIAGNQPQHF
TRBD2 TRBJ2-7 NA TRBV11-3 TGTGCCAGCAGCTTAGAAGGACTAGCGGGAGTGTACGAGCAGTACTTC CASSLEGLAGVYEQYF
NA TRBJ2-7 NA TRBV7-6 TGTGCCAGCAGCTTAGGGTCCCGCTACGAGCAATACTTC CASSLGSRYEQYF
NA TRBJ1-2 NA TRBV5-1 TGCGCCAGCAGCTTGCTAGCTACAGCTAACTATGGCTACACCTTC CASSLLATANYGYTF
NA TRBJ2-7 NA TRBV7-8 TGTGCCAGCAGATACAGGGGGAGGGCTCCCTACGAGCAGTACTTC CASRYRGRAPYEQYF
TRBD1 TRBJ2-4 once TRBV5-4 TGTGCCAGCAGCGACCAACAGGGGCAGGTCAAAAACATTCAGTACTTC CASSDQQGQVKNIQYF
NA TRBJ2-7 NA TRBV18 TGTGCCAGCTCAACCGGACAGTCAGTGCACGAGCAGTACTTC CASSTGQSVHEQYF
NA TRBJ1-1 NA TRBV4-1 TGCGCCAGCAGCCAAGATCTGAGAGGAAACACTGAAGCTTTCTTT CASSQDLRGNTEAFF
NA TRBJ2-1 few TRBV6-5 TGTGCCAGCAGACCGCAGGGGTACTCCTACAATGAGCAGTTCTTC CASRPQGYSYNEQFF
NA TRBJ2-5 NA TRBV11-2 TGTGCCAGCAGGGGGGACTTCCAAGAGACCCAGTACTTC CASRGDFQETQYF
TRBD1 TRBJ1-4 NA TRBV7-8 TGTGCCAGCAGCTTAGTTAAAACAGGGGGCAGGGGACGGAATGAAAAACTGTTTTTT CASSLVKTGGRGRNEKLFF
NA TRBJ1-2 NA TRBV10-2 TGCGCCAGCAGTGTCTCCCCGGACAACGCCTTAGCTGGCTACACCTTC CASSVSPDNALAGYTF
NA TRBJ1-2 NA TRBV19 TGTGCCAGTAGTATCGGGTTCCCGCATGGCTACACCTTC CASSIGFPHGYTF
TRBD1 TRBJ1-1 NA TRBV9 TGTGCCAGCAGCGGAGAACCGGGGACAGGGGGCTCTGAAGCTTTCTTT CASSGEPGTGGSEAFF
NA TRBJ2-5 NA TRBV6-6 TGTGCCAGCAGTTCGTTAGAGACCCAGTACTTC CASSSLETQYF
TRBD1 TRBJ1-3 NA TRBV13 TGTGCCAGCAGCTTTATTAGACAGGGTGGAAACACCATATATTTT CASSFIRQGGNTIYF
NA TRBJ1-2 NA TRBV4-3 TGCGCCAGCAGCCAAGAAAGGGGGTCTAACTATGGCTACACCTTC CASSQERGSNYGYTF
TRBD1 TRBJ2-1 NA TRBV7-9 TGTGCCAGCAGCCGGGGACAGAACAATGAGCAGTTCTTC CASSRGQNNEQFF